A selection of T cell receptor beta chains follows, all from one sample in a study of blood T cell repertoires in COVID-19. Using immunoSEQ multiplex PCR, the repertoire was profiled, and TCRdb retains in-frame clones only, with some absent. The sample has more than 200,000 clones, 70% to 90% seen once; the top ten hold 8% to 13%. Sample: peripheral blood. The receptor source for this set is an elderly woman with acute or convalescent COVID-19. Each CDR3 is given with its conserved first and last residue. D genes are given only for firm matches. The size field is filled for only some rows; it gives once, few, many or a size class.

j_call clone_size d_call v_call cdr3_aa cdr3_nt
TRBJ2-7 - - TRBV12-5 CASGLLHDGSYEQYF TGTGCTAGTGGTTTGCTCCATGACGGGAGCTACGAGCAGTACTTC
TRBJ2-5 - TRBD1 TRBV2 CASSDEDRGTETQYF TGTGCCAGCAGTGATGAGGACAGGGGGACAGAGACCCAGTACTTC
TRBJ2-5 - - TRBV5-5 CASSSPGISETQYF TGTGCCAGCAGCTCCCCGGGGATAAGCGAGACCCAGTACTTC
TRBJ1-2 - TRBD1 TRBV14 CASSRGTEDNYGYTF TGTGCCAGCAGCCGAGGGACAGAAGATAACTATGGCTACACCTTC
TRBJ2-3 - TRBD2 TRBV5-1 CASSLVVGGGASTDTQYF TGCGCCAGCAGCTTGGTTGTGGGCGGGGGGGCCAGCACAGATACGCAGTATTTT
TRBJ2-1 - TRBD2 TRBV29-1 CSVEEAGESSEQFF TGCAGCGTTGAAGAAGCGGGAGAGAGTAGTGAGCAGTTCTTC
TRBJ1-2 once TRBD1 TRBV4-3 CASSPTGQSDYGYTF TGCGCCAGCAGCCCGACAGGGCAATCGGACTATGGCTACACCTTC
TRBJ2-3 - - TRBV19 CASTLVYGTDTQYF TGTGCCAGTACCCTAGTATACGGGACAGATACGCAGTATTTT
TRBJ2-1 - TRBD1 TRBV3-1/TRBV3-2 CASSQDMDRYNEQFF TGTGCCAGCAGCCAAGATATGGACAGGTACAATGAGCAGTTCTTC
TRBJ2-5 - TRBD1 TRBV10-3 CAISEPYRGKEETQYF TGTGCCATCAGTGAGCCATACAGGGGGAAGGAAGAGACCCAGTACTTC
TRBJ2-7 - TRBD1 TRBV19 CASSGRDRGLEQYF TGTGCCAGTAGTGGCCGGGACAGGGGGCTCGAGCAGTACTTC
TRBJ2-4 few - TRBV20-1 CSASTGTKNIQYF TGCAGTGCTAGTACAGGGACCAAAAACATTCAGTACTTC
TRBJ2-1 - TRBD2 TRBV11-1 CASSWAGTSGRDEQFF TGTGCCAGCAGCTGGGCCGGGACTAGCGGGAGAGATGAGCAGTTCTTC
TRBJ1-1 - - TRBV19 CASSLDRPSPTEAFF TGTGCCAGTAGCCTCGACAGGCCATCGCCCACTGAAGCTTTCTTT
TRBJ2-7 - - TRBV6-6 CASRQGNFYEQYF TGTGCCAGCAGACAGGGTAATTTCTACGAGCAGTACTTC
TRBJ2-1 - TRBD2 TRBV10-3 CAITPGREDDEQFF TGTGCCATCACCCCGGGGAGGGAGGATGATGAGCAGTTCTTC
TRBJ2-2 - - TRBV19 CASSGISTGELFF TGTGCCAGTAGCGGGATTAGCACCGGGGAGCTGTTTTTT
TRBJ1-2 many - TRBV30 CPYTDGGPGGYTF TGTCCCTACACCGACGGGGGGCCGGGGGGCTACACCTTC
TRBJ2-7 - TRBD1 TRBV2 CASRRTGTYEQYF TGTGCCAGCAGGCGGACAGGGACCTACGAGCAGTACTTC
TRBJ2-5 once - TRBV19 CASSVGVSGRETQYF TGTGCCAGTAGCGTAGGGGTCAGTGGTAGGGAGACCCAGTACTTC
TRBJ1-1 - TRBD1 TRBV30 CAWTQDREAFF TGTGCCTGGACCCAGGACAGGGAAGCTTTCTTT
TRBJ2-7 - - TRBV15 CATSRGLLAGQYF TGTGCCACCAGCAGAGGCCTCCTTGCAGGGCAGTACTTC
TRBJ1-1 - - TRBV7-2 CASSLEEVRHSEAFF TGTGCCAGCAGCTTAGAGGAAGTCAGGCACTCTGAAGCTTTCTTT
TRBJ1-2 - - TRBV19 CASSSLLGQSYGYTF TGTGCCAGTAGTTCCCTTCTTGGACAGAGTTATGGCTACACCTTC
TRBJ1-1 few - TRBV28 CASIVYNPNTEAFF TGTGCCAGCATCGTATACAACCCGAACACTGAAGCTTTCTTT
TRBJ2-1 - - TRBV6-2/TRBV6-3 CASSSLGTQIDEQFF TGTGCCAGCAGCTCTCTCGGGACTCAGATTGATGAGCAGTTCTTC
TRBJ2-7 - - TRBV6-5 CASSTGHGAYEQYF TGTGCCAGCAGTACTGGCCATGGAGCCTACGAGCAGTACTTC
TRBJ1-2 - TRBD1 TRBV9 CASSATGGFNGYTF TGTGCCAGCAGCGCAACAGGGGGCTTTAATGGCTACACCTTC
TRBJ1-4 - - TRBV10-3 CAIAAGQTNEKLFF TGTGCCATCGCCGCGGGGCAAACTAATGAAAAACTGTTTTTT
TRBJ2-3 - - TRBV30 CAWSGGSTDTQYF TGTGCCTGGAGCGGCGGGTCCACAGATACGCAGTATTTT
TRBJ2-2 - - TRBV5-1 CASSSTPGDNTGELFF TGCGCCAGCAGCTCGACTCCCGGAGATAACACCGGGGAGCTGTTTTTT
TRBJ2-1 once - TRBV19 CASTSGGRNNEQFF TGTGCCAGTACCTCCGGGGGGCGTAATAATGAGCAGTTCTTC
TRBJ2-3 - TRBD2 TRBV7-2 CASSLVWERGITDTQYF TGTGCCAGCAGCTTAGTATGGGAGCGGGGTATCACAGATACGCAGTATTTT
TRBJ2-3 once TRBD1 TRBV3-1/TRBV3-2 CASSQGGTGHLSTQYF TGTGCCAGCAGCCAAGGCGGGACAGGGCACTTAAGTACGCAGTATTTT
TRBJ1-6 - - TRBV2 CASTGGEYNSPLHF TGTGCCAGCACGGGGGGGGAGTATAATTCACCCCTCCACTTT
TRBJ2-1 - - TRBV6-2/TRBV6-3 CASSYLDEQFF TGTGCCAGCAGTTACCTAGATGAGCAGTTCTTC
TRBJ2-1 - TRBD1 TRBV24-1 CATSGRQGNYNEQFF TGTGCCACCAGTGGACGACAGGGGAACTACAATGAGCAGTTCTTC
TRBJ1-2 - - TRBV25-1 CASSESRNYGYTF TGTGCCAGCAGTGAGAGCAGGAACTATGGCTACACCTTC
TRBJ2-2 - - TRBV5-8 CASSLGAQDTGELFF TGTGCCAGCAGCTTGGGGGCTCAGGACACCGGGGAGCTGTTTTTT
TRBJ1-1 - - TRBV12-3/TRBV12-4 CASRTITEAFF TGTGCCAGCAGGACTATCACTGAAGCTTTCTTT
TRBJ2-1 - TRBD1 TRBV7-9 CASSIAGTEYNEQFF TGTGCCAGCAGTATCGCCGGGACAGAATACAATGAGCAGTTCTTC
TRBJ1-6 - TRBD1 TRBV18 CASSSGTDNSPLHF TGTGCCAGCTCATCCGGGACAGATAATTCACCCCTCCACTTT
TRBJ1-5 - - TRBV6-5 CASSYSETDQPQHF TGTGCCAGCAGTTACTCCGAGACAGATCAGCCCCAGCATTTT
TRBJ1-1 few - TRBV3-1/TRBV3-2 CASSQATYGAFF TGTGCCAGCAGCCAAGCGACTTATGGGGCTTTCTTT
TRBJ1-4 - - TRBV25-1 CASSETAGGNEKLFF TGTGCCAGCAGTGAAACTGCAGGAGGCAATGAAAAACTGTTTTTT
TRBJ2-7 few - TRBV4-1 CASSPPRHEQYF TGCGCCAGCAGCCCCCCCAGGCACGAGCAGTACTTC
TRBJ2-4 - TRBD1 TRBV6-2/TRBV6-3 CASSLDRENIQYF TGTGCCAGCAGTTTAGACAGGGAAAACATTCAGTACTTC